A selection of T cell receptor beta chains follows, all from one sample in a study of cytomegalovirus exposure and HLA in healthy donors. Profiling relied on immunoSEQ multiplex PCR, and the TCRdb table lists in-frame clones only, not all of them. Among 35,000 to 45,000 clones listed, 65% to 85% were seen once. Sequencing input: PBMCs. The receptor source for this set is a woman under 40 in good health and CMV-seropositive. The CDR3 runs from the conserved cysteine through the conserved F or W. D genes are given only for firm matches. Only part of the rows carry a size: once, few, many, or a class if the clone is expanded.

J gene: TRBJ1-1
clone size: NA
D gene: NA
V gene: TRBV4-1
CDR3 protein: CASSQTGIAEAFF
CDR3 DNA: TGCGCCAGCAGCCAAACGGGAATCGCTGAAGCTTTCTTT

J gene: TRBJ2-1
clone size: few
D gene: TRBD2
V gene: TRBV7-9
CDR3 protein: CASSLRGTNYNEQFF
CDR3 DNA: TGTGCCAGCAGCCTGCGGGGGACCAACTACAATGAGCAGTTCTTC

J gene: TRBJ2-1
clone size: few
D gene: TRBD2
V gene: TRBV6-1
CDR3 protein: CASTKLAGNKNEQFF
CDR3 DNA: TGTGCCAGCACAAAACTAGCGGGGAATAAAAATGAGCAGTTCTTC

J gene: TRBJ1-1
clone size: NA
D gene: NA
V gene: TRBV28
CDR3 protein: CASSPLGRDTEAFF
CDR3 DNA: TGTGCCAGCAGCCCCCTAGGGAGGGACACTGAAGCTTTCTTT

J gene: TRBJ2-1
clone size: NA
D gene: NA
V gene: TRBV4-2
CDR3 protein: CASSRYEANEQFF
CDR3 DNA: TGTGCCAGCAGCCGGTATGAGGCAAATGAGCAGTTCTTC

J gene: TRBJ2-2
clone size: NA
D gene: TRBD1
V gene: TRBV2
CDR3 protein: CASIRQGNTGELFF
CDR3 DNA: TGTGCCAGCATCCGACAGGGGAACACCGGGGAGCTGTTTTTT

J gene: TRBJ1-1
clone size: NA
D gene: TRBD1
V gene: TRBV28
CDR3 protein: CASSLSGTGSATEAFF
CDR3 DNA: TGTGCCAGCAGCCTAAGTGGGACAGGCAGCGCCACTGAAGCTTTCTTT

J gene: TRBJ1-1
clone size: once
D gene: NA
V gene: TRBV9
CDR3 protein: CASSVSGVTVTEAFF
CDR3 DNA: TGTGCCAGCAGCGTGTCAGGGGTAACAGTCACTGAAGCTTTCTTT

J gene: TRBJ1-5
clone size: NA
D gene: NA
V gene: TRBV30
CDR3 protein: CAWATGQPNQPQHF
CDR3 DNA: TGTGCCTGGGCTACAGGACAGCCCAATCAGCCCCAGCATTTT

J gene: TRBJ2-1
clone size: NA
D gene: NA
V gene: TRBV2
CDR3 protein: CASSEAGISYNEQFF
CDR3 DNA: TGTGCCAGCAGTGAAGCCGGGATCTCCTACAATGAGCAGTTCTTC

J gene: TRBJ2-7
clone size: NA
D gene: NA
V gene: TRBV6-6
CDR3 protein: CASSYSPEGRAQYF
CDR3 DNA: TGTGCCAGCAGTTACTCCCCTGAGGGTCGCGCACAGTACTTC

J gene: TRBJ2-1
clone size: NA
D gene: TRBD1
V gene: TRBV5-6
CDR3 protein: CASSFLDRGNNEQFF
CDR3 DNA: TGTGCCAGCAGCTTTCTGGACAGGGGTAACAATGAGCAGTTCTTC

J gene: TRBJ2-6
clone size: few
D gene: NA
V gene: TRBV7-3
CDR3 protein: CASSLEGSGANVLTF
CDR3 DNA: TGTGCCAGCAGCTTGGAGGGTTCAGGGGCCAACGTCCTGACTTTC

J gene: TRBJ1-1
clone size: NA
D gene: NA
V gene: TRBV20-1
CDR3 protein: CSGTANTEAFF
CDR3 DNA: TGCAGTGGGACAGCGAACACTGAAGCTTTCTTT

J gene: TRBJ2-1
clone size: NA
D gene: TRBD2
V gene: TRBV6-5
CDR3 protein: CASSPPGGRGEFF
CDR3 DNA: TGTGCCAGCAGCCCCCCGGGGGGGAGAGGGGAGTTCTTC

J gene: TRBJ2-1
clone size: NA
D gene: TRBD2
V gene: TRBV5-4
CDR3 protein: CASSLSLADNEQFF
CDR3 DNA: TGTGCCAGCAGCTTGTCCCTAGCGGACAATGAGCAGTTCTTC

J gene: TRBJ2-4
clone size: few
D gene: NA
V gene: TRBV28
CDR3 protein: CASSLGAPKNIQYF
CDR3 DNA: TGTGCCAGCAGTTTGGGGGCCCCTAAAAACATTCAGTACTTC

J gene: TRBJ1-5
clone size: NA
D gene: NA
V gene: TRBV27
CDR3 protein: CASSLSGVQPQHF
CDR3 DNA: TGTGCCAGCAGTTTATCCGGGGTTCAGCCCCAGCATTTT

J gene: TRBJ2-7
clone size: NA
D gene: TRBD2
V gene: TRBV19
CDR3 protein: CASSPTSGIYEQYF
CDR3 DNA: TGTGCCAGTTCGCCGACTAGCGGGATCTACGAGCAGTACTTC

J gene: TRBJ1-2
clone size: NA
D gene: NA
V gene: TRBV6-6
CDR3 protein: CASRSQDLYGYTF
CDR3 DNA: TGTGCCAGCAGGAGTCAAGATCTCTATGGCTACACCTTC

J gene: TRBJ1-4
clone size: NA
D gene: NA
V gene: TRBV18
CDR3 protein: CASSLTGTPVEEKLFF
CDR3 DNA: TGTGCCAGCTCACTAACCGGGACTCCGGTGGAGGAAAAACTGTTTTTT

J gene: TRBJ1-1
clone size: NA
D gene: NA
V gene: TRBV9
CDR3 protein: CARPGQMNTEAFF
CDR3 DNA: TGTGCCAGACCGGGACAAATGAACACTGAAGCTTTCTTT

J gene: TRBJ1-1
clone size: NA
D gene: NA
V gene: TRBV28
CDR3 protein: CASSLRQPQAFF
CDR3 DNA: TGTGCCAGCAGTTTGAGGCAGCCCCAAGCTTTCTTT

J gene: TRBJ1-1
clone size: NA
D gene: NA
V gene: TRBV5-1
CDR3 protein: CASSLDSNTEAFF
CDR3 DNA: TGCGCCAGCAGCTTGGACAGTAACACTGAAGCTTTCTTT

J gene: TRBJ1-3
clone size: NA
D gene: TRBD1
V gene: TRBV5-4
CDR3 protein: CASSATGAGNTIYF
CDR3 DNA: TGTGCCAGCAGCGCCACAGGGGCTGGAAACACCATATATTTT

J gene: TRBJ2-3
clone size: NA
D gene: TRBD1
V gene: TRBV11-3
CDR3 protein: CASSLTTGTDTQYF
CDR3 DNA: TGTGCCAGCAGCTTAACGACAGGGACAGATACGCAGTATTTT

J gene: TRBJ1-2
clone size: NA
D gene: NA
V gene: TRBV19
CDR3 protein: CASSMVRDTNYGYTF
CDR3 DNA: TGTGCCAGTAGTATGGTTCGGGACACTAACTATGGCTACACCTTC

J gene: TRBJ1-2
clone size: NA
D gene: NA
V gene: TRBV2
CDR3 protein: CASSGPWSWRLPPDYGYTF
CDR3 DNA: TGTGCCAGCAGTGGCCCTTGGTCCTGGCGACTCCCCCCCGACTATGGCTACACCTTC

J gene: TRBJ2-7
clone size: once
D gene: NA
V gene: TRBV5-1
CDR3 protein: CASSLRDTSEQYF
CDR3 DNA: TGCGCCAGCAGCTTAAGGGACACTAGCGAGCAGTACTTC

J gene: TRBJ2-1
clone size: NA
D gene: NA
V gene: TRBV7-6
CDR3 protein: CASSLAGSSYNEQFF
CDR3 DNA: TGTGCCAGCAGCTTAGCGGGGAGCTCCTACAATGAGCAGTTCTTC

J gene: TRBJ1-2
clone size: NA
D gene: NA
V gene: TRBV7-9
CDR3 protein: CSSSLGGRGGYGYTF
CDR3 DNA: TGTTCCAGCAGCTTGGGGGGGAGGGGCGGTTATGGCTACACCTTC

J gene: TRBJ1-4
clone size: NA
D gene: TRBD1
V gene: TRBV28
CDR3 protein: CASSRPGTGVEKLFF
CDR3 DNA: TGTGCCAGCAGTCGCCCCGGGACAGGGGTTGAAAAACTGTTTTTT

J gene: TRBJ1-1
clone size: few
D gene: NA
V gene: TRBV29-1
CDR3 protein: CSSRGGLNTEAFF
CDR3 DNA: TGCAGTTCACGCGGGGGTCTGAACACTGAAGCTTTCTTT

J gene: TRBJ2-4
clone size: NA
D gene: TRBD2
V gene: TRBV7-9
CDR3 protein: CSSSLMGGEGTKNIQYF
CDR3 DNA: TGTTCCAGCAGCTTAATGGGGGGGGAGGGGACCAAAAACATTCAGTACTTC

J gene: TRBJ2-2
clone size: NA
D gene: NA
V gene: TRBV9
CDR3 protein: CASSVDPRDYTGELFF
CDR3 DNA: TGTGCCAGCAGCGTAGACCCCCGGGACTACACCGGGGAGCTGTTTTTT

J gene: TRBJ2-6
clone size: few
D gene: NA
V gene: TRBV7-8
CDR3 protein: CASSSPHFGANVLTF
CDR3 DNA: TGTGCCAGCAGCTCCCCGCACTTCGGGGCCAACGTCCTGACTTTC

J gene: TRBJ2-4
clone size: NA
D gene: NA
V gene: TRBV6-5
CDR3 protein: CASRAKGDFYIQYF
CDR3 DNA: TGTGCCAGCAGAGCGAAAGGGGACTTCTACATTCAGTACTTC

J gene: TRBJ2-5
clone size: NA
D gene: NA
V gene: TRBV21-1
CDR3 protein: CASSKAGPETQYF
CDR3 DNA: TGTGCCAGCAGCAAAGCGGGCCCGGAGACCCAGTACTTC

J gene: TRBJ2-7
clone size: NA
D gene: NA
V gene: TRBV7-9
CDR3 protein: CASSPLAAYEQYF
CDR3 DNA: TGTGCCAGCAGCCCCTTGGCGGCCTACGAGCAGTACTTC

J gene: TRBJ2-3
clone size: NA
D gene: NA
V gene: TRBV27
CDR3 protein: CASSSADTQYF
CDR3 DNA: TGTGCCAGCAGTTCGGCAGATACGCAGTATTTT

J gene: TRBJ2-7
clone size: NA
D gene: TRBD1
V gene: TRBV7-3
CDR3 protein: CASSFRGQGSDEQYF
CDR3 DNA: TGTGCCAGCAGCTTTAGGGGACAGGGGTCGGACGAGCAGTACTTC

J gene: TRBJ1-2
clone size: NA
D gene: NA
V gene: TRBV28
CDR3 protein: CASSLRSNYGYTF
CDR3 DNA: TGTGCCAGCAGTTTACGGAGTAACTATGGCTACACCTTC

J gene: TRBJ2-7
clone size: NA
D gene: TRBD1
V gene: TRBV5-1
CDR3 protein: CASSLAGTAYEQYF
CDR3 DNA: TGCGCCAGCAGCTTGGCAGGGACAGCCTACGAGCAGTACTTC

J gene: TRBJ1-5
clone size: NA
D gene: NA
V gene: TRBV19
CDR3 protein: CASSILTVNQPQHF
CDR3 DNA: TGTGCCAGTAGTATTCTTACAGTAAATCAGCCCCAGCATTTT

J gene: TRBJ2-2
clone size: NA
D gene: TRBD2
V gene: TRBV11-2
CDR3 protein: CASSANPSSGHTGELFF
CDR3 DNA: TGTGCCAGCAGCGCAAACCCTTCTAGCGGACACACCGGGGAGCTGTTTTTT

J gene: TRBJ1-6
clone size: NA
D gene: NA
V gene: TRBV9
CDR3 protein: CASSVGNRANSPLHF
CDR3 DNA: TGTGCCAGCAGCGTAGGGAACAGGGCTAATTCACCCCTCCACTTT

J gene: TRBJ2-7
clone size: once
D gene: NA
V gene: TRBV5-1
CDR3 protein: CASRFQGPEQYF
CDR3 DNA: TGCGCCAGCCGCTTTCAGGGGCCCGAGCAGTACTTC

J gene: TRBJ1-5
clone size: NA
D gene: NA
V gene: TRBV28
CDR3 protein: CASSLTFKGGIGSNQPQHF
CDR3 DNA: TGTGCCAGCAGCCTAACTTTTAAAGGAGGGATAGGAAGCAATCAGCCCCAGCATTTT